This T cell receptor beta chain was documented in a study of T cell responses to AZD1222 COVID-19 vaccine. The table came from immunoSEQ multiplex PCR; TCRdb's copy has only in-frame clones and leaves some out. The data contain 120,000 or so clones, roughly 87% of them singletons. This clone appeared a single time. Trimming at V came to 0 bases and at J to 1 base, leaving 6 bases not matched to a gene. Looked up from germline, CDR1 is LGHNA and CDR2 is YNFKEQ. The length of the CDR3 is 16 residues. The clonotype comes from an adult in good health. The sample here was peripheral blood, taken on day 0 of AZD1222 vaccination. The gene calls are TRBV4-2 and TRBJ2-7; TRBD1 aligns across 7 bases. The CDR3 region is CASSQELVRGSYEQYF. In DNA form, the CDR3 reads TGTGCCAGCAGCCAAGAATTGGTCAGGGGGTCCTACGAGCAGTACTTC.